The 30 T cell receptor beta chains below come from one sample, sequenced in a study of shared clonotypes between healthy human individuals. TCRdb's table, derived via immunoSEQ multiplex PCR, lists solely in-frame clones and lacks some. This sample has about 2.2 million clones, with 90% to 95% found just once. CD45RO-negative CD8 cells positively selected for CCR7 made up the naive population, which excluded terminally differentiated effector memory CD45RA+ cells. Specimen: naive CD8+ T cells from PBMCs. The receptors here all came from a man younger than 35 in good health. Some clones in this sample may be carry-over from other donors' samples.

CDR3 sequence (DNA): TGTGCCTGGAGTGCCGGGACAGACACTGAAGCTTTCTTT. Translating it yields CAWSAGTDTEAFF. V is TRBV30 and J is TRBJ1-1; 7 bases align to TRBD1. The CDR3 spans 13 residues. The germline gives CDR1 GTSNPN, CDR2 SVGIG (reference sequence). Unmatched junction bases numbered 2, after V lost 1 base and J lost 3 bases.

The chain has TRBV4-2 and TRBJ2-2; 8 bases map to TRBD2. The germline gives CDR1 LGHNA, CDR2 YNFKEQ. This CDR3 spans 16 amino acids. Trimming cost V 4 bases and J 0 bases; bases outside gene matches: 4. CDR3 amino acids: CASSPGREANTGELFF. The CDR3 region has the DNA TGTGCCAGCAGCCCTGGGCGGGAGGCGAACACCGGGGAGCTGTTTTTT.

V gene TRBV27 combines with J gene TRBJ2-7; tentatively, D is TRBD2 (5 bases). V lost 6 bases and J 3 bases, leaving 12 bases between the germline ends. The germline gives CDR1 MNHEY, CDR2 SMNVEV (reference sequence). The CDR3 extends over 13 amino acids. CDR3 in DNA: TGTGCCAGCAGAGGGAGAGGTTACTACGAGCAGTACTTC. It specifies CASRGRGYYEQYF.

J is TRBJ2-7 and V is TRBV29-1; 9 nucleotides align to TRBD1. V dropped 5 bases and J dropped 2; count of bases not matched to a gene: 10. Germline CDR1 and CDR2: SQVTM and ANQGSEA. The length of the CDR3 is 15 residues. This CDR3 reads CSVLGGTGSTYEQYF. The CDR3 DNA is TGCAGCGTTCTTGGGGGGACAGGGTCCACCTACGAGCAGTACTTC.

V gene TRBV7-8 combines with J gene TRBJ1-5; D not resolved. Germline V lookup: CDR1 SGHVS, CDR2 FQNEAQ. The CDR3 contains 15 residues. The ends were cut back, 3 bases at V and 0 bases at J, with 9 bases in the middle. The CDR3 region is CASSLQLSSNQPQHF. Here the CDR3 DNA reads TGTGCCAGCAGCTTGCAACTGAGTAGCAATCAGCCCCAGCATTTT. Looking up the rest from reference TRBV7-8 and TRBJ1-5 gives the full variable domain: GAGVSQSPRYKVAKRGQDVALRCDPISGHVSLFWYQQALGQGPEFLTYFQNEAQLDKSGLPSDRFFAERPEGSVSTLKIQRTQQEDSAVYLCASSLQLSSNQPQHFGDGTRLSIL.

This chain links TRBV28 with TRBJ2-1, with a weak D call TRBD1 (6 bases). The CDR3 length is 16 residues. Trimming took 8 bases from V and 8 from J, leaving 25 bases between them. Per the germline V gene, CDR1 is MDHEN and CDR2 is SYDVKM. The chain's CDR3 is CASGRAGVKFSDEQFF. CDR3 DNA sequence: TGTGCCAGCGGTCGGGCAGGGGTCAAGTTTAGCGATGAGCAGTTCTTC.

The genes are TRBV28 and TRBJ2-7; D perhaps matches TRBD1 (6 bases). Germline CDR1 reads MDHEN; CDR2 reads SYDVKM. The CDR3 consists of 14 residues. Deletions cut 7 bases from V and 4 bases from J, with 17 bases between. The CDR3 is CASKVTGTQYEQYF. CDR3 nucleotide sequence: TGTGCCAGCAAGGTTACCGGGACACAGTACGAGCAGTACTTC.

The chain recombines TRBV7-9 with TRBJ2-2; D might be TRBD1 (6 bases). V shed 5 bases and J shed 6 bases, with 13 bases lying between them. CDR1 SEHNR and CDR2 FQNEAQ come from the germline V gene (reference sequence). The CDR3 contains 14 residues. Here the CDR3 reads CASSPLTGPGELFF. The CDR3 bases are TGTGCCAGCAGCCCCTTAACAGGGCCCGGGGAGCTGTTTTTT.

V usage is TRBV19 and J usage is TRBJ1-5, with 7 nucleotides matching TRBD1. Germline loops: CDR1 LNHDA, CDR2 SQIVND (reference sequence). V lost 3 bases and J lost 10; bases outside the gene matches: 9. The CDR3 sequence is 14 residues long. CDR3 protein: CASSIRQGGYPQHF. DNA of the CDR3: TGTGCCAGTAGTATTCGCCAGGGGGGATATCCCCAGCATTTT.

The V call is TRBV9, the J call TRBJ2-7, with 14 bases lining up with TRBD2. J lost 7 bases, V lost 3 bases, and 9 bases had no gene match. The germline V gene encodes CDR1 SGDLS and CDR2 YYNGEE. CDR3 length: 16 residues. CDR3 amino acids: CASSASMGLAGVEQYF. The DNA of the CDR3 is TGTGCCAGCAGCGCGAGCATGGGACTAGCGGGAGTGGAGCAGTACTTC.

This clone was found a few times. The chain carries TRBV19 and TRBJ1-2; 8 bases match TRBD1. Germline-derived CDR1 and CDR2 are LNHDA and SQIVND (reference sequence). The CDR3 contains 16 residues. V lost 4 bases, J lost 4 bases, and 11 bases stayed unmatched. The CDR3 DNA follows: TGTGCCAGTAGTAAGGACAGGGAAGGACCGTTCTATGGCTACACCTTC. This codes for CASSKDREGPFYGYTF. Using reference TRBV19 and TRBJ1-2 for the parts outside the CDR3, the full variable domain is DGGITQSPKYLFRKEGQNVTLSCEQNLNHDAMYWYRQDPGQGLRLIYYSQIVNDFQKGDIAEGYSVSREKKESFPLTVTSAQKNPTAFYLCASSKDREGPFYGYTFGSGTRLTVV.

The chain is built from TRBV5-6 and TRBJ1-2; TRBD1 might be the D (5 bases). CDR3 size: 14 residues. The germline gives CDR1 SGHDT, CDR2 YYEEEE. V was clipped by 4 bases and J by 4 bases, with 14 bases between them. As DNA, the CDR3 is TGTGCCAGCAGCGTAGGGGCAGGACTCTATGGCTACACCTTC. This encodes CASSVGAGLYGYTF.

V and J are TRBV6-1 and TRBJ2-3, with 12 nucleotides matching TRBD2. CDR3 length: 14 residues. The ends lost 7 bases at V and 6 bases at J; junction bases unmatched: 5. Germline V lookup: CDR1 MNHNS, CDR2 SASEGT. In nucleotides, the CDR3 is TGTGCCAGCAAGACTAGCGGGAGAACTGATACGCAGTATTTT. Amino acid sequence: CASKTSGRTDTQYF.

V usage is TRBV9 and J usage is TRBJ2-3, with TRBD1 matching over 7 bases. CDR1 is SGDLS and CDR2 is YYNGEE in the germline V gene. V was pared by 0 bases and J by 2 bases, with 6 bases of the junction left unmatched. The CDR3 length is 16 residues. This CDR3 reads CASSVDKGGTTDTQYF. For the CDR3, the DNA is TGTGCCAGCAGCGTAGATAAAGGGGGCACCACAGATACGCAGTATTTT.

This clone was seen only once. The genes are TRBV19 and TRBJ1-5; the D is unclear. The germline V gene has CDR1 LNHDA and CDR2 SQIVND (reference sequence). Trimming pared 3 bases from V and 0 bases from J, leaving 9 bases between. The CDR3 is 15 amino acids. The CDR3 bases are TGTGCCAGTAGTATTTTGCAGGTTAGCAATCAGCCCCAGCATTTT. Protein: CASSILQVSNQPQHF.

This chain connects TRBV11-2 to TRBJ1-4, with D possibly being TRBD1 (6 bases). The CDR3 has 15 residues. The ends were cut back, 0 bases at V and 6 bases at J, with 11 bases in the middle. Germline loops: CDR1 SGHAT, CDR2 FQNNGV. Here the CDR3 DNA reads TGTGCCAGCAGCTTAGACACAGGGTATTATGAAAAACTGTTTTTT. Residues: CASSLDTGYYEKLFF.

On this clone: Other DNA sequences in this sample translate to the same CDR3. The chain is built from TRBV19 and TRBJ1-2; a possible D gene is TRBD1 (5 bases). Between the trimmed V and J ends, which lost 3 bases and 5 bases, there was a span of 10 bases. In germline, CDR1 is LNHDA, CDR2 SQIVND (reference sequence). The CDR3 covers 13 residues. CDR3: CASSMGQGYGYTF. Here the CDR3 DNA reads TGTGCCAGTAGTATGGGGCAGGGTTATGGCTACACCTTC.

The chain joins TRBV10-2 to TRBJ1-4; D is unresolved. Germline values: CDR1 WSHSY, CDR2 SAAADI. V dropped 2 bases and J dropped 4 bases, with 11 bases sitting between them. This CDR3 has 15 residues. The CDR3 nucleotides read TGCGCCAGCAGTGAGAGAGAGCCTTTTAATGAAAAACTGTTTTTT. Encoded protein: CASSEREPFNEKLFF.

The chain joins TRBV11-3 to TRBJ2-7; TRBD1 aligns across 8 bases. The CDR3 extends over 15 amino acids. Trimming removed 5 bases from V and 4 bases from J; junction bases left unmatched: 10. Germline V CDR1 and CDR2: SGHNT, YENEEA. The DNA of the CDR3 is TGTGCCAGCAGCGTAAGGACAGGGATAGGATACGAGCAGTACTTC. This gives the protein CASSVRTGIGYEQYF. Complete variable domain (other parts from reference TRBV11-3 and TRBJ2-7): EAGVVQSPRYKIIEKKQPVAFWCNPISGHNTLYWYLQNLGQGPELLIRYENEEAVDDSQLPKDRFSAERLKGVDSTLKIQPAELGDSAVYLCASSVRTGIGYEQYFGPGTRLTVT.

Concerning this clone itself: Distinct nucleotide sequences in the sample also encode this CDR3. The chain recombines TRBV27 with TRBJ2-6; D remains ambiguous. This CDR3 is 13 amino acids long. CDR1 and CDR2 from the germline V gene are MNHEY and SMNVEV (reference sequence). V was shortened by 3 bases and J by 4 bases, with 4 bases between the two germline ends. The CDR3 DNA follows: TGTGCCAGCAGTTTGGCCGGGGCCAACGTCCTGACTTTC. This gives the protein CASSLAGANVLTF.

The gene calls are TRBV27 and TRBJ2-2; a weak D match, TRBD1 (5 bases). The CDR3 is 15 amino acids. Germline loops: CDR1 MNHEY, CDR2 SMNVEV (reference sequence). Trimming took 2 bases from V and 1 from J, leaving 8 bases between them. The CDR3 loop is CASSLVQGNTGELFF. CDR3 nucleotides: TGTGCCAGCAGTTTAGTCCAGGGGAACACCGGGGAGCTGTTTTTT.

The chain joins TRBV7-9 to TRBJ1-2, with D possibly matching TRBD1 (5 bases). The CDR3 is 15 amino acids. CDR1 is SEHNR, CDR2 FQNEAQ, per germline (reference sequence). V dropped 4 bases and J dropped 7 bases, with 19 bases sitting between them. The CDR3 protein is CASSSHLGPPGGYTF. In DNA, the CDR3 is TGTGCCAGCAGCTCGCACCTGGGGCCGCCCGGTGGCTACACCTTC.

The CDR3 DNA reads as TGTGCCAGCAGTGAAATCCCCGATACGCAGTATTTT. Amino acid sequence: CASSEIPDTQYF. This chain uses TRBV6-1 with TRBJ2-3; D is unresolved. The CDR3 is 12 residues long. The germline CDR1 and CDR2 sequences are MNHNS and SASEGT. Trimming shortened V by 2 bases and J by 6 bases, and 6 bases separated the two germline ends.

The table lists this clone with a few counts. The CDR3 DNA reads as TGTGCCAGCAGCCCACGTAGACTAGCGGGATCCTACGAGCAGTACTTC. Protein sequence: CASSPRRLAGSYEQYF. This chain links TRBV7-2 with TRBJ2-7; 11 bases fit TRBD2. CDR3 length: 16 amino acids. The germline V gene has CDR1 SGHTA and CDR2 FQGNSA. J gave up 1 base and V 5 bases, and 7 bases lay outside the gene matches.

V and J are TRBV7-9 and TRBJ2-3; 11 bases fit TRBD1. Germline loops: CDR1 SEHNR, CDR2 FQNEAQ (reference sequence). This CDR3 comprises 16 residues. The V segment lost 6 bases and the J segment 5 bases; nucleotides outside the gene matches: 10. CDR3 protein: CASRGAGQGALDTQYF. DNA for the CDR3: TGTGCCAGCAGGGGTGCAGGACAGGGGGCCTTAGATACGCAGTATTTT.

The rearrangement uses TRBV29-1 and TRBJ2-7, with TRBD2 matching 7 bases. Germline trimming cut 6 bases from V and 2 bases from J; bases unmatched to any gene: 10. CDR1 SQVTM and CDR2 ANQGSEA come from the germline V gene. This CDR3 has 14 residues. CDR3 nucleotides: TGCAGCGTCGCTCTAGCGGAACCCCCCTACGAGCAGTACTTC. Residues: CSVALAEPPYEQYF.

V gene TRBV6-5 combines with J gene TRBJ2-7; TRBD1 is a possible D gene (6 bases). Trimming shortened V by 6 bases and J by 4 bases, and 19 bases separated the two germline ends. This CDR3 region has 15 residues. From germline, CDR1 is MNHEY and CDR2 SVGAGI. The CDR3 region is CASSPKQGSLYEQYF. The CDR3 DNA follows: TGTGCCAGCAGCCCCAAACAGGGATCCTTATACGAGCAGTACTTC.

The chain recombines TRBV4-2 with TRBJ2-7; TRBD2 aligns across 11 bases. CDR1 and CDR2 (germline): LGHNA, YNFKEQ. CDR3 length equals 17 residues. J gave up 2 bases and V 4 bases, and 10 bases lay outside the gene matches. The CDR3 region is CASSPRLTSGATYEQYF. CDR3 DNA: TGTGCCAGCAGCCCCAGACTGACTAGCGGGGCTACCTACGAGCAGTACTTC.

The CDR3: CATSRELLKAGEIRNEQFF. CDR3 nucleotide sequence: TGTGCCACCAGCAGAGAATTGTTGAAAGCGGGAGAGATCCGCAATGAGCAGTTCTTC. This rearrangement joins TRBV15 to TRBJ2-1, with 8 bases identical to TRBD2. Trimming took 0 bases from V and 6 from J; bases not matched to a gene: 16. Germline V gene sequence: CDR1 LNHNV, CDR2 YYDKDF (reference sequence). The CDR3 consists of 19 residues. The variable domain in full, completed from reference TRBV15 and TRBJ2-1, reads DAMVIQNPRYQVTQFGKPVTLSCSQTLNHNVMYWYQQKSSQAPKLLFHYYDKDFNNEADTPDNFQSRRPNTSFCFLDIRSPGLGDTAMYLCATSRELLKAGEIRNEQFFGPGTRLTVL.

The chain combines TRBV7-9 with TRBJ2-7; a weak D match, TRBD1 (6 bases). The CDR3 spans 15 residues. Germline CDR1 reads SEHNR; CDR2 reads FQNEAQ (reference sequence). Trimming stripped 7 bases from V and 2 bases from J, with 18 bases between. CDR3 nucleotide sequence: TGTGCCAGCATCCCCGACGGGACATCAACCTACGAGCAGTACTTC. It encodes CASIPDGTSTYEQYF.